These 11 T cell receptor beta chains were sequenced from one sample in a study of cytomegalovirus exposure and HLA in healthy donors. PCR involved 60 Vbeta and 13 Jbeta primers. Only in-frame clones appear in the TCRdb table, and some are missing; sequencing was by immunoSEQ multiplex PCR. This table lists around 70,000 clones. The sample consisted of PBMCs. The receptors were gathered from a boy aged 5 to 17 in good health and CMV-seronegative.

The chain has TRBV6-1 and TRBJ1-1; 7 nucleotides agree with TRBD1. This CDR3 has 15 residues. V was pared by 0 bases and J by 2 bases, with 3 bases of the junction left unmatched. Germline loops: CDR1 MNHNS, CDR2 SASEGT. The CDR3 region has the DNA TGTGCCAGCAGTGAAGCTACAGGGGCCAACACTGAAGCTTTCTTT. It is translated as CASSEATGANTEAFF.

The chain links TRBV30 to TRBJ1-1; D might be TRBD1 (6 bases). Trimming removed 5 bases at V and 3 bases at J, with 19 bases between. Germline V lookup: CDR1 GTSNPN, CDR2 SVGIG (reference sequence). The CDR3 spans 15 residues. DNA of the CDR3: TGTGCCTGGCACGGGGGGGCCCTAGGCGACACTGAAGCTTTCTTT. Encoded protein: CAWHGGALGDTEAFF.

The V and J genes are TRBV6-1 and TRBJ2-7; 12 nucleotides match TRBD2. Trimming took 2 bases from V and 4 from J; bases not matched to a gene: 3. Germline V lookup: CDR1 MNHNS, CDR2 SASEGT. The CDR3 covers 15 residues. In nucleotides, the CDR3 is TGTGCCAGCAGTGAATTGGGGACTAGCGGGTACGAGCAGTACTTC. Translation gives CASSELGTSGYEQYF.

V is TRBV5-6 and J is TRBJ2-7; TRBD2 is a possible D gene (6 bases). Germline V gene sequence: CDR1 SGHDT, CDR2 YYEEEE. Trimming cost V 5 bases and J 2 bases, with 17 bases left between them. This CDR3 comprises 15 residues. CDR3 amino acids: CASSLPGLDAYEQYF. DNA of the CDR3: TGTGCCAGCAGTCTACCGGGACTGGATGCCTACGAGCAGTACTTC.

The chain couples TRBV2 to TRBJ1-1; 10 bases fit TRBD1. The length of the CDR3 is 16 residues. Germline values: CDR1 SNHLY, CDR2 FYNNEI. V trimming: 3 bases; J trimming: 4 bases; junction bases outside the gene matches: 8. CDR3 region: CASSDSGTGAITEAFF. CDR3 nucleotide sequence: TGTGCCAGCAGTGATTCGGGGACAGGGGCGATCACTGAAGCTTTCTTT.

The V and J genes are TRBV19 and TRBJ1-2, with 7 bases matching TRBD1. The CDR3 sequence is 15 residues long. V shed 6 bases and J 4 bases; nucleotides not matched to a gene: 11. Germline CDR1 is LNHDA and CDR2 is SQIVND (reference sequence). This chain's CDR3 is CASSRPGDRTYGYTF. The CDR3 bases are TGTGCCAGTAGCCGACCCGGGGACAGAACCTATGGCTACACCTTC.

The chain joins TRBV29-1 to TRBJ2-1; a possible D gene is TRBD1 (7 bases). The CDR3 loop spans 14 amino acids. In germline, CDR1 is SQVTM, CDR2 ANQGSEA. V was shortened by 4 bases and J by 4 bases, with 14 bases between the two germline ends. The CDR3 DNA sequence: TGCAGCGTTGTGGCAGGGGGGTCTTACAATGAGCAGTTCTTC. Encoded protein: CSVVAGGSYNEQFF.

This sequence joins TRBV15 and TRBJ1-1, with D perhaps matching TRBD1 (5 bases). The V gene's germline CDR1 is LNHNV and CDR2 YYDKDF (reference sequence). This CDR3 is built from 15 residues. V lost 1 base and J 0 bases, leaving 9 bases between the germline ends. The CDR3 region is CATSRAGSLNTEAFF. CDR3 in DNA: TGTGCCACCAGCAGAGCAGGGTCCTTGAACACTGAAGCTTTCTTT. Together with reference TRBV15 and TRBJ1-1, the CDR3 gives the full variable domain: DAMVIQNPRYQVTQFGKPVTLSCSQTLNHNVMYWYQQKSSQAPKLLFHYYDKDFNNEADTPDNFQSRRPNTSFCFLDIRSPGLGDTAMYLCATSRAGSLNTEAFFGQGTRLTVV.

The V call is TRBV20-1, the J call TRBJ2-5; D not resolved. The J call may not be correct, given that the DNA end is closer to TRBJ2-7. This CDR3 has 11 residues. Germline-derived CDR1 and CDR2 are DFQATT and SNEGSKA (reference sequence). CDR3 in amino acids: CSAARGYEQYF. CDR3 sequence (DNA): TGCAGTGCTGCTAGAGGCTACGAGCAGTACTTC.

The gene calls are TRBV7-9 and TRBJ2-5; D is unclear. The germline V gene has CDR1 SEHNR and CDR2 FQNEAQ (reference sequence). The CDR3 contains 12 residues. The V and J ends lost 5 bases and 7 bases respectively, with 11 bases between them. In DNA form, the CDR3 reads TGTGCCAGCAGCGCGGAAGCTCCGACCCAGTACTTC. Protein: CASSAEAPTQYF.

The V and J genes are TRBV4-1 and TRBJ1-2; a possible D gene is TRBD1 (6 bases). Germline V CDR1 and CDR2: MGHRA, YSYEKL. Trimming took 1 base from V and 3 from J, leaving 12 bases between them. The CDR3 is 15 residues long. This CDR3 is CASSQGAGADYGYTF. The DNA for the CDR3 is TGCGCCAGCAGCCAAGGAGCGGGGGCGGACTATGGCTACACCTTC.